By frequency in the sample, the clone carrying this TCR beta chain is medium-sized. Its matching antigen is unknown. The data stem from a study of T cells after posttransplantation cyclophosphamide. This CDR3 region has 12 residues. V was shortened by 6 bases and J by 1 base, with 6 bases between the two germline ends. Germline V gives CDR1 MNHEY, CDR2 SMNVEV (reference sequence). Assay used: immunoSEQ multiplex PCR; TCRdb lists only in-frame clones, some missing. The data show several thousand clones, none appearing only once, with about 9.4% held by the ten largest. Cyclophosphamide on days +3 and +4 followed busulfan-fludarabine conditioning and a marrow graft. Overall study results and limits: Donor-recipient repertoire similarity was low at 1-2 months, rising over year one. TRB clonality was highly associated with recipient CMV seropositivity and reactivation. Tissue-infiltrating T cells from skin or gut overlapped little with blood T cells.

The V gene is TRBV27, the J gene TRBJ1-1; D uncertain. Sequenced material: PBMCs, taken after allogeneic stem cell transplant with posttransplant cyclophosphamide. This receptor was taken from a female patient between 50 and 59 years old who received an allogeneic stem cell transplant from a related donor, was CMV-positive, and had no GVHD. A share of the T cells may be of graft donor origin. The CDR3 region has the DNA TGTGCCAGCAGCCACAGGAACACTGAAGCTTTCTTT. Its translation: CASSHRNTEAFF.